This T cell receptor beta chain emerged from a study of CD8 T cells in ankylosing spondylitis. With 3 bases removed from V and 5 bases from J, the gap between germline ends came to 13 bases. This CDR3 has 14 amino acids. CDR1 is LGHNA and CDR2 is YSLEER in the germline V gene. This clonotype turned up a few times. Its antigen is not identified. Quantitative molecular-barcoded 5'-RACE generated the TCR beta libraries. TCRdb called the 5' RACE reads again in MiXCR, with one record for every CDR3 protein. The sample yields 700,000 to 1,000,000 distinct CDR3 sequences, over 9.5% seen once. Whole-study results and caveats: Under 10 highly homologous variants formed a TCR beta motif that appeared characteristic of ankylosing spondylitis blood. Disease-linked clones bore a CD8+ phenotype, appearing relatively rarely in peripheral blood. Certain motif variants had earlier been reported in reactive arthritis synovial fluid and blood.

The chain recombines TRBV4-3 with TRBJ1-2; tentative D call: TRBD1 (6 bases). Sequenced sample: blood, either unsorted or a sorted T cell fraction (not recorded which). The sequence derives from a male donor with ankylosing spondylitis. The CDR3 spells CASSQYREGYGYTF. CDR3 DNA: TGCGCCAGCAGCCAGTACAGGGAGGGGTATGGCTACACCTTC.